This T cell receptor (beta chain) came from a study of identical twins. Trimming took 3 bases from V and 2 from J, leaving 10 bases between them. This CDR3 is built from 15 residues. Germline CDR1 is SEHNR and CDR2 is FQNEAQ (reference sequence). General study points: Memory repertoires lacked the insertion deficit that abundant cord blood beta clonotypes showed. Surplus twin overlap in beta out-of-frame sequences was less pronounced.

TCRdb reanalysed the 5' RACE reads using MiXCR and keeps one entry per CDR3 protein. The sample consists of more than 650,000 distinct CDR3 sequences, less than 7% of them appearing once. This clonotype was observed at least ten times. Its specificity is unknown. Sequenced material: naive T cells sorted from blood. The source of this sequence is a man aged 18 to 29 in good health. The chain has TRBV7-9 and TRBJ2-2; D not certain. This chain's CDR3 is CASSFRRPNTGELFF. The CDR3 DNA reads as TGTGCCAGCAGCTTTCGTCGTCCAAACACCGGGGAGCTGTTTTTT.